This section outlines one T cell receptor (beta chain) sequence together with its context. The assay was immunoSEQ multiplex PCR, and TCRdb's table has in-frame clones only and misses some. The table has 700,000 or so clones, approximately 85% seen once. The data originate from a study of shared T cell receptors in the human thymus. This sample also belongs to another study, concerning human thymus T cells. Per that paper: The sample donors, healthy Finnish infants, were having corrective surgery for congenital heart defects. The thymus tissue came from resections taken during corrective heart surgery. There appeared to be biased usage of V and J genes in thymic and blood repertoires. Unrelated individuals reportedly shared highly overlapping thymic TCR repertoires.

Sequenced: thymocytes. The sequence came from a girl less than two years old with a congenital heart defect.

CDR3 nucleotide sequence: TGTGCCAGCAGCTTAGTACCACTTAATCAGCCCCAGCATTTT. This gives the protein CASSLVPLNQPQHF. The V gene is TRBV7-8, the J gene TRBJ1-5; no firm D call. V was trimmed by 1 base and J by 4 bases, leaving 8 bases between them. The CDR3 totals 14 residues. Germline CDR1 SGHVS, CDR2 FQNEAQ.